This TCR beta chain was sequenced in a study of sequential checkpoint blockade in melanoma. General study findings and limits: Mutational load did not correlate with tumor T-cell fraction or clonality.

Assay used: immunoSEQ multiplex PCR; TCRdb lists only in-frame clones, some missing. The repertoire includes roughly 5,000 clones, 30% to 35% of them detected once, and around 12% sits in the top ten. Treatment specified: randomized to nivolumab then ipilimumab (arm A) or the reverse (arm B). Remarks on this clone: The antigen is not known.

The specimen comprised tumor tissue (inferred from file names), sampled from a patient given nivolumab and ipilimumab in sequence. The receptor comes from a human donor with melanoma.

DNA of the CDR3: TGTGCCAGCAGCTCCCGGTGGGTCCAAGGAAACACCATATATTTT. The encoded protein is CASSSRWVQGNTIYF. The rearrangement joins TRBV11-3 to TRBJ1-3; D unresolved. Germline V gives CDR1 SGHNT, CDR2 YENEEA. V gave up 4 bases and J gave up 4 bases, with 14 bases separating them. The CDR3 is 15 amino acids.